One and the same sample provided the 23 T cell receptor beta chains below, sequenced in a study of control samples from healthy donors and cancer patients. The assay was immunoSEQ multiplex PCR, and TCRdb's table has in-frame clones only and misses some. The sample has 150,000 to 180,000 clones, just under 95% seen once. The sample comprised blood. The receptors here all came from a man aged 35 to 55 in good health.

This sequence joins TRBV24-1 and TRBJ2-7; D is uncertain. Per germline, CDR1 KGHDR and CDR2 SFDVKD. The CDR3 length is 15 residues. V was pared by 0 bases and J by 2 bases, with 10 bases between. In nucleotides, the CDR3 is TGTGCCACCAGTGATTTGAGGGCCAGCGCCTACGAGCAGTACTTC. Protein: CATSDLRASAYEQYF.

The chain recombines TRBV6-5 with TRBJ1-1, with 10 bases fitting TRBD1. J was trimmed by 11 bases and V by 6 bases; bases with no gene match: 15. CDR1 is MNHEY and CDR2 is SVGAGI in the germline V gene. The CDR3 length is 15 residues. CDR3 residues: CASRPAGGTGVDAFF. As DNA, the CDR3 is TGTGCCAGCAGGCCCGCGGGGGGGACAGGGGTTGACGCTTTCTTT.

The chain couples TRBV6-5 to TRBJ2-7; no clear D gene. V was shortened by 4 bases and J by 1 base, with 8 bases between the two germline ends. This CDR3 spans 13 amino acids. Germline CDR1 MNHEY, CDR2 SVGAGI. In nucleotides, the CDR3 is TGTGCCAGCAGTTCGCGCCTTTCCTACGAGCAGTACTTC. It specifies CASSSRLSYEQYF.

The rearrangement links TRBV7-2 to TRBJ1-2, with no clear D. V was clipped by 2 bases and J by 8 bases, with 18 bases between them. In germline, CDR1 is SGHTA, CDR2 FQGNSA. The CDR3 covers 15 residues. For the CDR3, the DNA is TGTGCCAGCAGCTTATCCGCAGACGCCTTCTCGGGCTACACCTTC. Its protein product is CASSLSADAFSGYTF. Variable domain in full (rest from reference TRBV7-2 and TRBJ1-2): GAGVSQSPSNKVTEKGKDVELRCDPISGHTALYWYRQSLGQGLEFLIYFQGNSAPDKSGLPSDRFSAERTGGSVSTLTIQRTQQEDSAVYLCASSLSADAFSGYTFGSGTRLTVV.

V usage is TRBV9 and J usage is TRBJ2-3; 8 bases agree with TRBD1. Germline CDR1 is SGDLS and CDR2 is YYNGEE. Trimming at V came to 4 bases and at J to 5 bases, leaving 6 bases not matched to a gene. The CDR3 spans 14 residues. CDR3 sequence (DNA): TGTGCCAGCAGCCTAGGGACAGGCGGAGATACGCAGTATTTT. Residues: CASSLGTGGDTQYF.

The chain has TRBV5-1 and TRBJ1-1; D uncertain. The germline gives CDR1 SGHRS, CDR2 YFSETQ. This CDR3 region has 13 residues. Trimming pared 3 bases from V and 4 bases from J, leaving 10 bases between. CDR3 region: CASSSGWVTEAFF. CDR3 DNA sequence: TGCGCCAGCAGCTCTGGTTGGGTCACTGAAGCTTTCTTT. Using reference TRBV5-1 and TRBJ1-1 for the parts outside the CDR3, the full variable domain is KAGVTQTPRYLIKTRGQQVTLSCSPISGHRSVSWYQQTPGQGLQFLFEYFSETQRNKGNFPGRFSGRQFSNSRSEMNVSTLELGDSALYLCASSSGWVTEAFFGQGTRLTVV.

CDR3 sequence reads: CASSPPDSPSYEQYF. Here the CDR3 DNA reads TGTGCCAGCAGTCCCCCTGACAGCCCCTCCTACGAGCAGTACTTC. This chain connects TRBV28 to TRBJ2-7; possibly TRBD1 for D (5 bases). V dropped 5 bases and J dropped 0 bases, with 14 bases sitting between them. This CDR3 spans 15 amino acids. CDR1 MDHEN and CDR2 SYDVKM come from the germline V gene.

The chain combines TRBV5-1 with TRBJ2-1, with 8 bases that match TRBD2. CDR3 length: 16 residues. The V gene's germline CDR1 is SGHRS and CDR2 YFSETQ. Trimming cost V 4 bases and J 0 bases; bases outside gene matches: 6. The CDR3 bases are TGCGCCAGCAGCACTGGACTAGCCCCCTCCTACAATGAGCAGTTCTTC. Protein sequence: CASSTGLAPSYNEQFF.

This clone was seen once. CDR3 DNA: TGTGCCAGCCAAAGGAGACAGCTGAACACTGAAGCTTTCTTT. Protein sequence: CASQRRQLNTEAFF. This sequence joins TRBV2 and TRBJ1-1; maybe TRBD1 (5 bases). The V gene's germline CDR1 is SNHLY and CDR2 FYNNEI. The CDR3 totals 14 residues. V was shortened by 8 bases and J by 0 bases, with 13 bases between the two germline ends.

The chain combines TRBV2 with TRBJ1-2; 7 bases are shared with TRBD1. Germline loops: CDR1 SNHLY, CDR2 FYNNEI. Losses at the gene ends were 9 bases for V and 6 bases for J; bases not matched to a gene: 4. The CDR3 is 11 residues long. The CDR3 is CARGQQNGYTF. The CDR3 DNA reads as TGTGCCAGGGGACAGCAGAATGGCTACACCTTC.

The chain carries TRBV7-2 and TRBJ1-1; no firm D call. The CDR3 contains 15 residues. Trimming shortened V by 5 bases and J by 2 bases, and 15 bases separated the two germline ends. Germline V gene data show CDR1 as SGHTA and CDR2 as FQGNSA. In DNA, the CDR3 is TGTGCCAGCAGCGGCGAAGGCCGGATTAACACTGAAGCTTTCTTT. It is translated as CASSGEGRINTEAFF.

The gene calls are TRBV6-5 and TRBJ1-5, with TRBD1 matching 7 bases. This CDR3 comprises 12 residues. Germline V gene data show CDR1 as MNHEY and CDR2 as SVGAGI. The junction had 5 bases not matched to a gene; V was cut back by 9 bases and J by 6 bases. The CDR3: CASNRGFQPQHF. The CDR3 DNA follows: TGTGCCAGTAACAGGGGCTTTCAGCCCCAGCATTTT.

This clone has only a few counts. This chain links TRBV10-2 with TRBJ1-4; D uncertain. Germline V CDR1 and CDR2: WSHSY, SAAADI. V gave up 3 bases and J gave up 8 bases, with 16 bases separating them. This CDR3 is built from 15 residues. As DNA, the CDR3 is TGCGCCAGCAGTGACCCGACCACGACGGGGGAAAAACTGTTTTTT. Translating gives CASSDPTTTGEKLFF.

This chain uses TRBV30 with TRBJ1-6, with 10 bases identical to TRBD1. The V segment lost 3 bases and the J segment 9 bases; nucleotides outside the gene matches: 8. The germline gives CDR1 GTSNPN, CDR2 SVGIG (reference sequence). The CDR3 is 15 residues long. CDR3 amino acids: CAWSLAGQGRSPLHF. In nucleotides, the CDR3 is TGTGCCTGGAGCCTTGCGGGACAGGGGCGTTCACCCCTCCACTTT.

The chain uses TRBV6-5 and TRBJ1-5; TRBD1 agrees at 7 bases. The CDR3 runs 15 residues. Germline CDR1 and CDR2: MNHEY and SVGAGI. Trimming cost V 7 bases and J 6 bases; bases outside gene matches: 12. The CDR3 bases are TGTGCCAGCACCCACGGGACAGTTAACACTCAGCCCCAGCATTTT. It specifies CASTHGTVNTQPQHF.

The CDR3: CASSESTDTQYF. In DNA form, the CDR3 reads TGTGCCAGCAGTGAAAGCACAGATACGCAGTATTTT. V is TRBV6-4 and J is TRBJ2-3; D is undetermined. V lost 3 bases and J 0 bases, leaving 1 base between the germline ends. CDR1 and CDR2 from the germline V gene are MRHNA and SNTAGT. The CDR3 is made up of 12 amino acids.

This clone has a single count. V is TRBV7-8 and J is TRBJ1-4, with D perhaps matching TRBD1 (5 bases). CDR1 is SGHVS and CDR2 is FQNEAQ in the germline V gene. V dropped 2 bases and J dropped 8 bases, with 15 bases sitting between them. CDR3 size: 15 residues. CDR3 region: CASSLRVRENEKLFF. CDR3 nucleotides: TGTGCCAGCAGCTTAAGGGTCAGGGAAAACGAAAAACTGTTTTTT. Drawing the rest from reference TRBV7-8 and TRBJ1-4, the complete variable domain is GAGVSQSPRYKVAKRGQDVALRCDPISGHVSLFWYQQALGQGPEFLTYFQNEAQLDKSGLPSDRFFAERPEGSVSTLKIQRTQQEDSAVYLCASSLRVRENEKLFFGSGTQLSVL.

This clone has just one count. This rearrangement joins TRBV7-9 to TRBJ1-1; the D gene is possibly TRBD1 (5 bases). Trimming took off 1 base at V and 0 bases at J, with 15 bases between the two ends. Germline CDR1 SEHNR, CDR2 FQNEAQ (reference sequence). There are 17 residues in the CDR3. The CDR3: CASSLEVAGPMNTEAFF. In DNA form, the CDR3 reads TGTGCCAGCAGCTTAGAAGTTGCAGGGCCCATGAACACTGAAGCTTTCTTT.

The rearrangement uses TRBV24-1 and TRBJ1-3; D gene unclear. The CDR3 is 16 residues long. The germline gives CDR1 KGHDR, CDR2 SFDVKD. Trimming took 8 bases from V and 1 from J, leaving 17 bases between them. Here the CDR3 DNA reads TGTGCCACCATTTTGCAACAAACCCAATCTGGAAACACCATATATTTT. It codes for CATILQQTQSGNTIYF.

The gene calls are TRBV11-3 and TRBJ2-2; D perhaps matches TRBD2 (5 bases). Per germline, CDR1 SGHNT and CDR2 YENEEA. The V and J ends lost 5 bases and 3 bases respectively, with 10 bases between them. The CDR3 spans 14 residues. This chain's CDR3 is CASSRIGDTGELFF. In nucleotides, the CDR3 is TGTGCCAGCAGCCGAATCGGGGACACCGGGGAGCTGTTTTTT.

The chain recombines TRBV9 with TRBJ2-3; D gene uncertain. The CDR3 spans 14 residues. Germline V gives CDR1 SGDLS, CDR2 YYNGEE. With 0 bases removed from V and 2 bases from J, the gap between germline ends came to 7 bases. In nucleotides, the CDR3 is TGTGCCAGCAGCGTAGGCTTGGACACAGATACGCAGTATTTT. Its protein is CASSVGLDTDTQYF. The full variable domain, its missing parts supplied by reference TRBV9 and TRBJ2-3, is DSGVTQTPKHLITATGQRVTLRCSPRSGDLSVYWYQQSLDQGLQFLIQYYNGEERAKGNILERFSAQQFPDLHSELNLSSLELGDSALYFCASSVGLDTDTQYFGPGTRLTVL.

This chain joins TRBV2 and TRBJ1-4; D is undetermined. Germline CDR1 is SNHLY and CDR2 is FYNNEI. This CDR3 region has 13 residues. Trimming pared 7 bases from V and 8 bases from J, leaving 14 bases between. The CDR3 DNA reads as TGTGCCAGCATAGACGGTTCGTCGGAAAAACTGTTTTTT. This codes for CASIDGSSEKLFF.

CDR3 loop: CASSLSPGAGGYTF. CDR3 bases: TGCGCCAGCAGCCTTTCACCGGGGGCAGGGGGCTACACCTTC. The chain links TRBV5-1 to TRBJ1-2; D perhaps matches TRBD1 (6 bases). The CDR3 runs to 14 residues. From germline, CDR1 is SGHRS and CDR2 YFSETQ. V lost 4 bases and J lost 8, with 18 bases in between.